This T cell receptor beta chain was captured by sequencing in a study of OX40 agonist ivuxolimab in advanced cancers. On the study more broadly: Dose-escalation patients were diagnosed with hepatocellular carcinoma, melanoma, renal cell cancer or head and neck cancer. Approximately 41% of patients had received prior checkpoint inhibitor therapy. Partial responses were observed in three patients, of whom one had hepatocellular carcinoma and two had cutaneous melanoma.

A remark on this clone: No antigen is known for it.

General observations from the study: Low normalized T-cell clonal expansion also characterized some of the nonresponders.

Sequenced by immunoSEQ multiplex PCR; TCRdb stores in-frame clones only, minus some. The sample carries just over 80,000 clones, 88% recorded once. The sample was CD4+ or CD8+ T cells sorted from blood, taken in a trial of the OX40 agonist ivuxolimab. The sequence was collected from an adult with an advanced solid tumor such as melanoma, head and neck, liver or kidney cancer.

CDR3: CASSSGLAGGVADTQYF. The CDR3 DNA follows: TGCGCCAGCAGCTCCGGACTAGCGGGAGGGGTGGCAGATACGCAGTATTTT. The chain employs TRBV5-1 and TRBJ2-3, with TRBD2 identical over 15 bases. This CDR3 region has 17 residues. The ends lost 3 bases at V and 4 bases at J; junction bases unmatched: 6. CDR1 is SGHRS and CDR2 is YFSETQ in the germline V gene.